The T cell receptor beta chain under discussion was sequenced for a study of T-cell reconstitution after alpha-beta-depleted transplantation in children. Study conclusions and caveats: T-cell numbers and diversity one year post-transplant derived largely from freshly generated T cells. Several hundred expanded graft clones reportedly supplied alpha-beta T cells about two months after transplant.

Comments on this clonotype: The target antigen is unknown.

Unique molecular identifiers were used to barcode this TCRbeta library. Via MiXCR, TCRdb re-called the PCR reads, giving one row per CDR3 protein. The sample has under 20,000 distinct CDR3 sequences; over 10% are singletons. Germline V lookup: CDR1 MNHEY, CDR2 SVGAGI. V was pared by 5 bases and J by 1 base, with 11 bases between. The CDR3 runs to 15 residues. This sequence joins TRBV6-5 and TRBJ2-2; D gene unclear. The sample here was PBMCs, mostly from graft donor cells, taken 60 days after TCRalphabeta/CD19-depleted stem cell transplant. This clonotype was obtained from a female patient between 2 and 15 years old who had a stem cell transplant for congenital amegakaryocytic thrombocytopenia, so the T cells may come from the graft donor. CDR3 DNA: TGTGCCAGCAGTATACGACTGGGGAACACCGGGGAGCTGTTTTTT. Translation gives CASSIRLGNTGELFF.